This TCR beta chain comes out of a study of T cell responses to AZD1222 COVID-19 vaccine. The CDR3 covers 14 residues. The V and J ends lost 0 bases and 4 bases respectively, with 10 bases between them. In germline, CDR1 is SGDLS, CDR2 YYNGEE. Study-wide findings and caveats: The donor group comprised mostly white British people and more females; the analysis possibly underestimated clonal diversity. Repertoires were obtained solely post-peak T cell response. Unmutated variant regions are reportedly targeted by nearly half of spike-specific TCRs. After two AZD1222 doses, spike-specific TCR breadth and depth rose versus day 0.

TCRdb's table, derived via immunoSEQ multiplex PCR, lists solely in-frame clones and lacks some. Of 110,000 to 150,000 clones in the sample, approximately 93% were seen once. In the case of this clone: No antigen is known for it.

The V call is TRBV9, the J call TRBJ1-2, with D tentatively TRBD1 (6 bases). The sample in question was peripheral blood, obtained on day 0 of AZD1222 vaccination. The TCR originated in an adult in good health. CDR3 DNA: TGTGCCAGCAGCGTAGGGACAGTCGCCTATGGCTACACCTTC. It codes for CASSVGTVAYGYTF.